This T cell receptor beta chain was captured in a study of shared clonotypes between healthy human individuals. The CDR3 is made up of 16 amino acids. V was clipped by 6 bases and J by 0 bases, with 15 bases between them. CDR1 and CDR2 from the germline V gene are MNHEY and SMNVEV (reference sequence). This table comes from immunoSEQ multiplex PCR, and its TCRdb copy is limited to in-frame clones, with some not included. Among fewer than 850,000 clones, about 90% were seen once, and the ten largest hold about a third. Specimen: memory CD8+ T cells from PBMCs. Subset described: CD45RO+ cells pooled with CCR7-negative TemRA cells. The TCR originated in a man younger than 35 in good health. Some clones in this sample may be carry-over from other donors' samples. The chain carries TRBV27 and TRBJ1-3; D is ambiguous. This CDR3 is CASSPGRFVSGNTIYF. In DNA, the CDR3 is TGTGCCAGCAGCCCCGGACGGTTCGTCTCTGGAAACACCATATATTTT.